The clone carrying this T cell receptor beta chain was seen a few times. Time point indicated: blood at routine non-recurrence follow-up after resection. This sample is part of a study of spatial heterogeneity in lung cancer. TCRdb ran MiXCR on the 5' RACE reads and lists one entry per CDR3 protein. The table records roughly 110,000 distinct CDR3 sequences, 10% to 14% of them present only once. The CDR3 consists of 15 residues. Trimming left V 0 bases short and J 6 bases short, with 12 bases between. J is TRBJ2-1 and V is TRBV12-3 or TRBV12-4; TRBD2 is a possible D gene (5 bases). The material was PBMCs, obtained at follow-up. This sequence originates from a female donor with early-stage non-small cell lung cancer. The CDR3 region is CASSLAGARSNEQFF. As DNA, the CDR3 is TGTGCCAGCAGTTTAGCGGGAGCTAGGTCCAATGAGCAGTTCTTC.